This TCR beta chain was found in a study of cytomegalovirus exposure and HLA in healthy donors. Germline CDR1 reads SGDLS; CDR2 reads YYNGEE. The CDR3 loop spans 15 amino acids. A multiplex PCR was run with 60 Vbeta primers and 13 Jbeta primers. Sequencing used immunoSEQ multiplex PCR; TCRdb keeps in-frame clones, though not all of them. The sample carries approximately 130,000 clones, around 80% recorded once. As for this clone: At one boundary the junction diverges from the germline segment, which might be a read error. The sample carries other DNA sequences with the same CDR3.

Material: PBMCs. This TCR derives from a man in his thirties or forties in good health and CMV-seronegative. The chain employs TRBV9 and TRBJ1-5; D gene ambiguous. CDR3 DNA: TGTGCCAGCAGCCCGGGAGTTAATAGCAATCAGCCCCAGCACTTT. Residues: CASSPGVNSNQPQHF.